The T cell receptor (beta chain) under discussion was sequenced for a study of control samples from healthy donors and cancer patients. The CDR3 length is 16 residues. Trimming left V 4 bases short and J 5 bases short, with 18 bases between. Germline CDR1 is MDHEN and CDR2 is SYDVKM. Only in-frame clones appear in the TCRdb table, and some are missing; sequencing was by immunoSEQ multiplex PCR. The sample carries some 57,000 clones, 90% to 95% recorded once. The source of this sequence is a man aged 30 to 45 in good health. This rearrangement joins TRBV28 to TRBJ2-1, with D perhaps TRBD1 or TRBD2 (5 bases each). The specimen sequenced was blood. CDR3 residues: CASSSRDGRINNEQFF. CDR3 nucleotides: TGTGCCAGCAGTTCTCGGGACGGTCGCATCAACAATGAGCAGTTCTTC.